This TCR beta chain comes out of a study of blood T cell repertoires in COVID-19. Study as a whole: Acute and convalescent COVID-19 samples came from the United States, Italy and Spain. PBMCs, B-cell-depleted T cells, or T cells were the source of the cDNA or gDNA that made up the material.

From germline, CDR1 is WNHNN and CDR2 SYGVQD (reference sequence). The CDR3 extends over 13 amino acids. Trimming took off 1 base at V and 7 bases at J, with 5 bases between the two ends. Per the original methods: Reference gene primer amplification gave estimated nucleated cell counts. TCRdb's copy holds only in-frame clones and misses some; the assay was immunoSEQ multiplex PCR. V and J calls plus clone size are reproduced from that table; the DNA served to infer D and trimming. The sample contains about 190,000 clones, around 89% of which appear only once. Sequenced material: peripheral blood. The source of this sequence is a woman under 40 with acute or convalescent COVID-19. The chain combines TRBV10-1 with TRBJ1-6; no clear D. The CDR3 nucleotides read TGCGCCAGCAGTGAGTACAGAAATTCACCCCTCCACTTT. Residues: CASSEYRNSPLHF.